This TCR beta chain was captured by sequencing in a study of OX40 agonist ivuxolimab in advanced cancers. The CDR3 covers 15 residues. Germline-derived CDR1 and CDR2 are MDHEN and SYDVKM. The V segment lost 5 bases and the J segment 4 bases; nucleotides outside the gene matches: 5. Clones were sequenced by immunoSEQ multiplex PCR, and TCRdb holds only the in-frame ones, with some missing. In the table there are 36,000 or so clones, 79% of which are singletons. The sample was CD4+ or CD8+ T cells sorted from blood, taken in a trial of the OX40 agonist ivuxolimab. The rearrangement uses TRBV28 and TRBJ2-1; 10 nucleotides match TRBD1. The sequence was collected from an adult with an advanced solid tumor such as melanoma, head and neck, liver or kidney cancer. In nucleotides, the CDR3 is TGTGCCAGCAGTCGTCGGACAGGGGGTTACAATGAGCAGTTCTTC. Its translation: CASSRRTGGYNEQFF.